The rows below give T cell receptor beta chains drawn from one sample of a study of vaccination and CD4 T cells after COVID-19. Which antigens these TCRs recognize remains unknown. TCRdb re-called the PCR reads with MiXCR, one entry per CDR3 protein. The sample contains 14,000 to 15,000 distinct CDR3 sequences, about half of which appear only once. Material: cultured CD4+ T cells from blood, obtained after SARS-CoV-2 vaccination. The receptors come from a human donor with COVID-19. The CDR3 runs from the conserved cysteine through the conserved F or W. The D gene is left open where the match is weak. Rows give clone size only sometimes, using once, few, many, or a class for an expanded clone.

v_call,j_call,d_call,clone_size,cdr3_length,cdr3_aa,cdr3_nt
TRBV5-6,TRBJ2-6,NA,NA,15,CASSPRGAGANVLTF,TGTGCCAGCAGCCCAAGAGGAGCTGGGGCCAACGTCCTGACTTTC
TRBV30,TRBJ2-7,NA,NA,12,CAWRTVNYEQYF,TGTGCCTGGCGGACAGTGAACTACGAGCAGTACTTC
TRBV20-1,TRBJ2-3,NA,NA,14,CSARDGAIGGLKYF,TGCAGTGCTAGAGATGGGGCTATCGGGGGCCTCAAGTATTTT
TRBV7-2,TRBJ2-3,TRBD2,NA,18,CASSLSGSSGGFTDTQYF,TGTGCCAGCAGCTTAAGTGGATCTAGCGGGGGATTCACAGATACGCAGTATTTT
TRBV5-4,TRBJ1-1,TRBD1,NA,15,CASSGGRQGATEAFF,TGTGCCAGCAGCGGGGGCCGACAGGGCGCCACTGAAGCTTTCTTT
TRBV7-9,TRBJ2-1,TRBD1,NA,15,CATPWGTGGYNEQFF,TGTGCCACCCCGTGGGGGACAGGGGGTTACAATGAGCAGTTCTTC
TRBV6-5,TRBJ1-1,NA,NA,15,CASSSAASGNTEAFF,TGTGCCAGCAGTTCAGCCGCCTCAGGGAACACTGAAGCTTTCTTT
TRBV12-3/TRBV12-4,TRBJ1-6,NA,NA,16,CASSRGPAVLNSPLHF,TGTGCCAGCAGCCGGGGGCCGGCGGTATTGAATTCACCCCTCCACTTT
TRBV20-1,TRBJ1-1,NA,few,12,CSARESTGRAFF,TGCAGTGCTAGAGAAAGTACAGGGCGAGCTTTCTTT
TRBV2,TRBJ2-5,TRBD2,NA,14,CASSGLAMGETQYF,TGTGCCAGCAGTGGACTAGCGATGGGGGAGACCCAGTACTTC
TRBV28,TRBJ1-5,TRBD1,NA,16,CASWPGTGGPSQPQHF,TGTGCCAGCTGGCCCGGGACAGGGGGACCCAGTCAGCCCCAGCATTTT
TRBV27,TRBJ1-1,TRBD1,few,15,CASSFVEDRVPEAFF,TGTGCCAGCAGTTTTGTAGAGGACAGGGTCCCTGAAGCTTTCTTT
TRBV5-4,TRBJ2-5,NA,few,13,CASSLEATETQYF,TGTGCCAGCAGCTTAGAAGCAACAGAGACCCAGTACTTC
TRBV7-4,TRBJ2-4,NA,few,16,CASSLVGRLAKNIQYF,TGTGCCAGCAGCTTAGTGGGCCGTCTAGCCAAAAACATTCAGTACTTC
TRBV20-1,TRBJ2-5,TRBD2,NA,12,CSAAGGGETQYF,TGCAGTGCTGCGGGGGGGGGAGAGACCCAGTACTTC
TRBV6-1,TRBJ2-7,NA,NA,16,CASSEGYGGLTYEQYF,TGTGCCAGCAGTGAAGGATATGGCGGGCTAACCTACGAGCAGTACTTC
TRBV7-3,TRBJ1-3,NA,few,14,CASSLGGQGNTIYF,TGTGCCAGCAGCTTAGGGGGACAAGGAAACACCATATATTTT
TRBV6-5,TRBJ1-2,NA,few,14,CASSYGGSDYGYTF,TGTGCCAGCAGTTACGGGGGTTCGGACTATGGCTACACCTTC
TRBV6-1,TRBJ1-6,NA,few,11,CASTRDSPLHF,TGTGCCAGCACGAGGGATTCACCCCTCCACTTT
TRBV20-1,TRBJ1-1,TRBD1,NA,13,CSARGQVDTEAFF,TGCAGTGCTAGGGGACAGGTGGACACTGAAGCTTTCTTT
TRBV14,TRBJ2-6,NA,NA,16,CASSQDPWIGANVLTF,TGTGCCAGCAGCCAAGATCCGTGGATAGGGGCCAACGTCCTGACTTTC
TRBV5-1,TRBJ1-2,TRBD1,once,14,CASSSFTGDYGYTF,TGCGCCAGCAGCTCATTTACAGGGGATTATGGCTACACCTTC
TRBV28,TRBJ2-7,NA,NA,12,CASAGQTYEQYF,TGTGCCAGCGCAGGCCAGACCTACGAGCAGTACTTC
TRBV6-1,TRBJ1-3,NA,NA,11,CASSPHDTIYF,TGTGCCAGCAGCCCTCACGACACCATATATTTT
TRBV6-2/TRBV6-3,TRBJ2-3,NA,NA,15,CASSYPDPGTDTQYF,TGTGCCAGCAGTTACCCGGACCCGGGGACAGATACGCAGTATTTT
TRBV5-1,TRBJ1-1,TRBD1,NA,16,CASSRSPGQGNTEAFF,TGCGCCAGCAGCCGGAGCCCGGGACAGGGTAACACTGAAGCTTTCTTT
TRBV11-2,TRBJ2-7,TRBD2,few,17,CASSSEGVLAGSYEQYF,TGTGCCAGCAGCTCGGAGGGGGTCCTAGCGGGGTCGTACGAGCAGTACTTC
TRBV6-2/TRBV6-3,TRBJ2-5,NA,few,12,CASSSPQETQYF,TGTGCCAGCTCTAGCCCCCAAGAGACCCAGTACTTC
TRBV10-3,TRBJ2-2,NA,NA,15,CAIRGVAGNTGELFF,TGTGCCATCAGAGGGGTGGCAGGCAACACCGGGGAGCTGTTTTTT
TRBV18,TRBJ1-1,NA,NA,13,CASSSSENTEAFF,TGTGCCAGCTCATCATCGGAGAACACTGAAGCTTTCTTT
TRBV6-5,TRBJ1-3,NA,few,16,CASSYGAGASGNTIYF,TGTGCCAGCAGTTACGGTGCTGGGGCCTCTGGAAACACCATATATTTT
TRBV5-8,TRBJ2-7,TRBD1,NA,13,CASRDRFLYEQYF,TGTGCCAGCAGGGACAGGTTCCTCTACGAGCAGTACTTC
TRBV5-6,TRBJ2-7,NA,few,13,CASSLQGRYEQYF,TGTGCCAGCAGCTTGCAGGGCCGTTACGAGCAGTACTTC
TRBV11-3,TRBJ1-2,NA,NA,17,CASSTRTDARGLGGYTF,TGTGCCAGCAGCACACGGACGGACGCCAGGGGATTAGGTGGCTACACCTTC
TRBV5-6,TRBJ2-2,NA,NA,11,CASQGPGELFF,TGTGCCAGTCAGGGCCCCGGGGAGCTGTTTTTT
TRBV30,TRBJ1-1,NA,NA,13,CAWSPQTGTEAFF,TGTGCCTGGAGTCCACAAACGGGGACTGAAGCTTTCTTT
TRBV6-1,TRBJ1-3,NA,NA,17,CASSITGGSRSGNTIYF,TGTGCCAGCAGTATTACAGGAGGTTCCCGCTCTGGAAACACCATATATTTT
TRBV7-3,TRBJ2-5,NA,NA,13,CASSLTVGSFQYF,TGTGCCAGCAGCTTAACTGTAGGGAGTTTCCAGTACTTC
TRBV6-4,TRBJ1-5,NA,few,18,CASSALRSRWDFGQPQHF,TGTGCCAGCAGTGCCCTTCGGAGCAGGTGGGATTTTGGTCAGCCCCAGCATTTT
TRBV11-3,TRBJ2-3,NA,NA,18,CASSLDLPGTVTTDTQYF,TGTGCCAGCAGCTTAGACCTCCCCGGGACTGTGACCACAGATACGCAGTATTTT
TRBV14,TRBJ2-3,NA,NA,15,CASSQIEGWADTQYF,TGTGCCAGCAGCCAAATCGAGGGGTGGGCAGATACGCAGTATTTT
TRBV19,TRBJ2-2,TRBD1,NA,19,CASGTGTGATLINTGELFF,TGTGCCAGTGGAACCGGGACAGGGGCAACATTGATAAACACCGGGGAGCTGTTTTTT
TRBV7-2,TRBJ1-3,NA,few,16,CASSLAGPGSGNTIYF,TGTGCCAGCAGCTTAGCCGGCCCAGGGTCGGGAAACACCATATATTTT
TRBV12-3/TRBV12-4,TRBJ1-6,NA,NA,11,CASSHNGALHF,TGTGCCAGCAGCCACAATGGGGCCCTCCACTTT
TRBV30,TRBJ1-2,NA,NA,16,CAWSQWGGLRNYGYTF,TGTGCCTGGAGTCAATGGGGGGGACTTCGAAACTATGGCTACACCTTC
TRBV6-1,TRBJ2-2,TRBD2,few,15,CASNLAGGLTGELFF,TGTGCCAGCAATCTAGCGGGGGGGCTCACCGGGGAGCTGTTTTTT
TRBV20-1,TRBJ1-1,NA,few,13,CSADKQGNTEAFF,TGCAGTGCTGACAAACAGGGGAACACTGAAGCTTTCTTT
TRBV21-1,TRBJ1-4,NA,few,12,CASRTGGEKLFF,TGTGCCAGCAGGACAGGGGGCGAAAAACTGTTTTTT
TRBV12-3/TRBV12-4,TRBJ1-2,TRBD1,NA,13,CASNQDRGNGYTF,TGTGCCAGCAACCAGGACAGGGGAAACGGCTACACCTTC
TRBV27,TRBJ1-6,TRBD1,few,17,CASSSATGKSAYSPLHF,TGTGCCAGCAGTTCCGCGACAGGGAAATCGGCCTATTCACCCCTCCACTTT
TRBV29-1,TRBJ1-4,NA,few,13,CSVAGASNEKLFF,TGCAGCGTTGCGGGGGCCTCTAATGAAAAACTGTTTTTT
TRBV27,TRBJ1-6,NA,few,13,CASKGSYNSPLHF,TGTGCCAGCAAGGGTTCCTATAATTCACCCCTCCACTTT
TRBV5-6,TRBJ2-5,TRBD1,NA,14,CASSLLQGAETQYF,TGTGCCAGCAGCTTACTACAGGGGGCTGAGACCCAGTACTTC
TRBV19,TRBJ2-7,TRBD2,NA,14,CASSILAGGYEQYF,TGTGCCAGTAGTATACTAGCGGGGGGCTACGAGCAGTACTTC